This note documents a single TCR beta chain sequence. Per germline, CDR1 SGHTA and CDR2 FQGNSA. This CDR3 comprises 13 residues. Trimming left V 5 bases short and J 3 bases short, with 11 bases between. Primers included in the PCR were 60 Vbeta and 13 Jbeta primers. The method was immunoSEQ multiplex PCR; TCRdb's version includes in-frame clones alone and lacks a portion of them. The sample has 150,000 to 200,000 clones; under 85% are singletons. This sample is drawn from a study of cytomegalovirus exposure and HLA in healthy donors. For the study at large: Early released data comprised about 84 million unique TCRs from HLA-typed donors.

No CMV serostatus was recorded for this donor. The sample consisted of PBMCs. The origin of this receptor is a human donor in good health. The V call is TRBV7-2, the J call TRBJ2-7, with TRBD2 as a possible D gene (5 bases). The CDR3 bases are TGTGCCAGCAGCCGGGTACGGGGCTACGAGCAGTACTTC. Its protein is CASSRVRGYEQYF.